Below are 11 T cell receptor beta chains sequenced from a single sample in a study of CD8+ T cells in alopecia areata. Following RNA extraction, reverse transcription yielded cDNA that acted as the sequencing template. The repertoire was sequenced with immunoSEQ multiplex PCR; TCRdb's copy has only in-frame clones and lacks some. Here the sample spans some 80,000 clones, approximately 72% being singletons. Treatment given: oral pan-JAK inhibitor, 5-10 mg twice daily. Sequencing used CD8+ T cells sorted from blood, obtained at week 24, from a patient treated with tofacitinib. These receptors originate from a human donor with alopecia areata.

The chain joins TRBV30 to TRBJ1-2; D ambiguous. CDR3 length: 12 amino acids. The germline V and J ends were trimmed by 2 bases and 4 bases, with 8 bases remaining between them. The germline CDR1 and CDR2 sequences are GTSNPN and SVGIG (reference sequence). CDR3 sequence reads: CAWSFFAYGYTF. The DNA of the CDR3 is TGTGCCTGGAGTTTCTTTGCCTATGGCTACACCTTC.

This chain links TRBV29-1 with TRBJ2-7; D may match TRBD1 or TRBD2 (5 bases each). Germline V gene sequence: CDR1 SQVTM, CDR2 ANQGSEA. The CDR3 length is 12 residues. V gave up 6 bases and J gave up 5 bases, with 14 bases separating them. The CDR3 DNA reads as TGCAGCGTGGGGGAACTAGGGGACGAGCAGTACTTC. The encoded protein is CSVGELGDEQYF.

This clone showed up just a few times. The genes are TRBV2 and TRBJ2-7; unclear D gene. CDR3 length: 13 amino acids. Germline lookup yields CDR1 SNHLY and CDR2 FYNNEI. The V gene lost 5 bases and the J gene lost 1 base, with 9 bases spanning the gap. The CDR3 spells CASSTPSSYEQYF. The CDR3 nucleotides read TGTGCCAGCAGTACGCCTAGTTCCTACGAGCAGTACTTC.

The chain has TRBV29-1 and TRBJ2-7; D is perhaps TRBD1 (5 bases). Germline values: CDR1 SQVTM, CDR2 ANQGSEA. The CDR3 has 15 amino acids. Trimming stripped 1 base from V and 2 bases from J, with 15 bases between. The CDR3 region is CSVEGAIGEPYEQYF. The CDR3 DNA is TGCAGCGTTGAAGGGGCAATAGGGGAACCCTACGAGCAGTACTTC.

This chain uses TRBV27 with TRBJ1-1; D possibly corresponds to TRBD1 (5 bases). The CDR3 consists of 17 residues. V lost 2 bases to trimming and J lost 1 base, with 17 bases between them. Germline CDR1 is MNHEY and CDR2 is SMNVEV (reference sequence). This CDR3 is CASSLALPRQTNTEAFF. CDR3 nucleotides: TGTGCCAGCAGTTTAGCCCTACCCAGACAGACGAACACTGAAGCTTTCTTT.

This chain joins TRBV23-1 and TRBJ2-1; 8 bases align to TRBD1. TRBV23-1 is an ORF, and what it does is uncertain. The CDR3 extends over 12 amino acids. With V trimmed by 3 bases and J by 14 bases, 6 bases remained unmatched. The CDR3 bases are TGCGCCAGCAGTCAGAGGACAGGGATGGAGTTCTTC. It is translated as CASSQRTGMEFF.

V usage is TRBV30 and J usage is TRBJ2-2; TRBD1 matches at 10 bases. In germline, CDR1 is GTSNPN, CDR2 SVGIG (reference sequence). CDR3 length: 13 residues. V shed 7 bases and J 4 bases; nucleotides not matched to a gene: 3. The CDR3 sequence is CAFRDRGTGELFF. As DNA, the CDR3 is TGTGCCTTCCGGGACAGGGGCACCGGGGAGCTGTTTTTT.

The J gene is TRBJ2-7, the V gene TRBV4-2, with D unresolved. CDR1 LGHNA and CDR2 YNFKEQ come from the germline V gene. CDR3 length: 15 amino acids. V lost 0 bases and J lost 2, with 11 bases in between. The CDR3 loop is CASSQEESGTYEQYF. The CDR3 nucleotides are TGTGCCAGCAGCCAAGAGGAATCTGGGACCTACGAGCAGTACTTC.

A single count supports this clone. The same CDR3 can be traced to other DNA sequences in this sample. J is TRBJ2-7 and V is TRBV7-9; D remains ambiguous. V lost 3 bases and J lost 1, with 7 bases in between. This CDR3 is 13 amino acids long. The germline CDR1 and CDR2 sequences are SEHNR and FQNEAQ (reference sequence). CDR3 amino acids: CASSFGSSYEQYF. The DNA of the CDR3 is TGTGCCAGCAGCTTTGGCAGTTCCTACGAGCAGTACTTC.

This clone has more than one count but fewer than ten. The chain uses TRBV7-2 and TRBJ2-7; D is ambiguous. This CDR3 has 12 amino acids. V was shortened by 6 bases and J by 2 bases, with 8 bases between the two germline ends. Germline values: CDR1 SGHTA, CDR2 FQGNSA. The CDR3 spells CASRLGTYEQYF. The CDR3 region has the DNA TGTGCCAGCAGACTGGGGACCTACGAGCAGTACTTC.

This clone was seen only once. The J gene is TRBJ1-1, the V gene TRBV4-1; possibly TRBD1 for D (5 bases). The CDR3 consists of 15 residues. With 3 bases removed from V and 1 base from J, the gap between germline ends came to 12 bases. The germline V gene encodes CDR1 MGHRA and CDR2 YSYEKL. CDR3 residues: CASSQLSQGNTEAFF. CDR3 DNA: TGCGCCAGCAGCCAGCTTAGCCAGGGGAACACTGAAGCTTTCTTT.